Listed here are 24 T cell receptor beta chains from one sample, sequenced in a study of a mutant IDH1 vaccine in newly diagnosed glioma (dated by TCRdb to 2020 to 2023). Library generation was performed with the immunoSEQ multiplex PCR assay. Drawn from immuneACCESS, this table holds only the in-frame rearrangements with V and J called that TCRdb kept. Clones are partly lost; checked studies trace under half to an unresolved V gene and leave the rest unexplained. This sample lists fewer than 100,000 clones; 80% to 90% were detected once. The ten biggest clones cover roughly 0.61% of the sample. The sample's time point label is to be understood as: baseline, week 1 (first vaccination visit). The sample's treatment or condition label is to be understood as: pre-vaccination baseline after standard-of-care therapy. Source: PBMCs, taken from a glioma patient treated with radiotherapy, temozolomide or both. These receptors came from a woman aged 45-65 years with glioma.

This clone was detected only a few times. CDR3 in DNA: TGCGCCAGCAGCCAACGACAGGGGGAGAATCAGCCCCAGCATTTT. Its translation: CASSQRQGENQPQHF. J is TRBJ1-5 and V is TRBV4-1, with 9 bases identical to TRBD1. The germline gives CDR1 MGHRA, CDR2 YSYEKL. J lost 4 bases, V lost 2 bases, and 3 bases had no gene match. The CDR3 runs 15 residues.

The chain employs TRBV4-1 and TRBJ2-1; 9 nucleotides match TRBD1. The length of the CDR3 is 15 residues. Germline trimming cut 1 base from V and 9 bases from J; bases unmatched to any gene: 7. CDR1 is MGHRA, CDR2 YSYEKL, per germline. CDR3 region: CASSQAPGQGIEQFF. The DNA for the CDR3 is TGCGCCAGCAGCCAAGCGCCGGGACAGGGTATTGAGCAGTTCTTC.

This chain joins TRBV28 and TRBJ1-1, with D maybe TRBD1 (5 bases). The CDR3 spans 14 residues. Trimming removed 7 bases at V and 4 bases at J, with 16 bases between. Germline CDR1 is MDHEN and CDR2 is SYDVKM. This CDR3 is CASKEVGPGTEAFF. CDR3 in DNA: TGTGCCAGCAAAGAGGTGGGGCCGGGCACTGAAGCTTTCTTT.

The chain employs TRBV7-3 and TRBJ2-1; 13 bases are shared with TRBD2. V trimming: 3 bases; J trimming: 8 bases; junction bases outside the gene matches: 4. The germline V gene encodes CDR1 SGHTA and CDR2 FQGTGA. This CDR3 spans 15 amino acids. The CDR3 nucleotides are TGTGCCAGCAGCTTCCGGACTAGCGGGAGCGATGAGCAGTTCTTC. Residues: CASSFRTSGSDEQFF.

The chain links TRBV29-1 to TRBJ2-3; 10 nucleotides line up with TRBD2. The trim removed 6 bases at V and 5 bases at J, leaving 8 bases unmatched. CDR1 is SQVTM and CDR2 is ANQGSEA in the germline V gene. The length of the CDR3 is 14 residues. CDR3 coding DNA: TGCAGCGTGTCTAGCGGGAGCTTTAAAGATACGCAGTATTTT. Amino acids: CSVSSGSFKDTQYF.

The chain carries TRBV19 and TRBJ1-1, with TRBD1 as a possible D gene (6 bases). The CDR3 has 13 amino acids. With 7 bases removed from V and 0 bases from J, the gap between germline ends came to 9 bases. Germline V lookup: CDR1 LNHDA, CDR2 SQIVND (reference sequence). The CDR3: CASNTGMNTEAFF. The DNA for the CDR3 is TGTGCCAGTAATACAGGGATGAACACTGAAGCTTTCTTT.

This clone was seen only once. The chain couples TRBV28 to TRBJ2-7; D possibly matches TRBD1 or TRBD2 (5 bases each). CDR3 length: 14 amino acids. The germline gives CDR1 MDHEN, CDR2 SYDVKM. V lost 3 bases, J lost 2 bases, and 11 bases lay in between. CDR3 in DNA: TGTGCCAGCAGTTTTCCAGGGACGCCCTACGAGCAGTACTTC. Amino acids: CASSFPGTPYEQYF.

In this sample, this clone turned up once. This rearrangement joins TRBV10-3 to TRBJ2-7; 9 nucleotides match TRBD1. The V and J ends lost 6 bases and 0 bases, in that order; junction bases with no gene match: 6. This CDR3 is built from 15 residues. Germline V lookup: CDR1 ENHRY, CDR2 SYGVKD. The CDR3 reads CAISRGDRDSYEQYF. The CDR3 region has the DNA TGTGCCATCAGCCGGGGGGACAGGGACTCCTACGAGCAGTACTTC.

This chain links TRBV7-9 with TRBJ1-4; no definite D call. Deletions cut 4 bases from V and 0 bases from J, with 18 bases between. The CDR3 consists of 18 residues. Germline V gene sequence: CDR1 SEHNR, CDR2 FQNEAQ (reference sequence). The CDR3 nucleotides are TGTGCCAGCAGCTCGCGGATTGTCAGCCTTGCAACTAATGAAAAACTGTTTTTT. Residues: CASSSRIVSLATNEKLFF.

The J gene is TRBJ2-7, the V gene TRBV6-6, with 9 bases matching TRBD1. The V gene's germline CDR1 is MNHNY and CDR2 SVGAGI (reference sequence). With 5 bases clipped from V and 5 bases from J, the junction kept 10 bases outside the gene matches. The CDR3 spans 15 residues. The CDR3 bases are TGTGCCAGCAGTCCGACGACGGACAGGGGCCACGAGCAGTACTTC. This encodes CASSPTTDRGHEQYF.

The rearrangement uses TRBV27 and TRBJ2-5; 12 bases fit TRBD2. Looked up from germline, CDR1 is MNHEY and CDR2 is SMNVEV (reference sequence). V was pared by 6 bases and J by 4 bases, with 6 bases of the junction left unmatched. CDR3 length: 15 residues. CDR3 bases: TGTGCCAGCAGAACGACTAGCGGGAGACGAGAGACCCAGTACTTC. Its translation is CASRTTSGRRETQYF.

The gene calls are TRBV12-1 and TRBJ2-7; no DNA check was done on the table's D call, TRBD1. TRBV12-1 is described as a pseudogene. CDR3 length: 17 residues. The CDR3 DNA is TGTGCCAGCAGCTTTGCTAATTACGGGACACCCGTCCACGAGCAGTACTTC. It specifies CASSFANYGTPVHEQYF.

CDR3 sequence (DNA): TGTGCCAGCAGCTTAAGCGGGAGGTTGACAGATACGCAGTATTTT. Translation gives CASSLSGRLTDTQYF. The gene calls are TRBV7-3 and TRBJ2-3; 8 bases map to TRBD2. V shed 1 base, J shed 3 bases, and the junction held 3 bases outside the gene matches. This CDR3 comprises 15 residues. Looked up from germline, CDR1 is SGHTA and CDR2 is FQGTGA. The variable domain in full, with the rest retrieved from reference TRBV7-3 and TRBJ2-3, is GAGVSQTPSNKVTEKGKYVELRCDPISGHTALYWYRQSLGQGPEFLIYFQGTGAADDSGLPNDRFFAVRPEGSVSTLKIQRTERGDSAVYLCASSLSGRLTDTQYFGPGTRLTVL.

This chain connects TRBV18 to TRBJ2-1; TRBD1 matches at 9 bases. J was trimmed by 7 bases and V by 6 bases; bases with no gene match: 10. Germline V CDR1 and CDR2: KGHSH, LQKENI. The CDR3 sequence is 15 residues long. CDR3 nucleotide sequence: TGTGCCAGCTCGGACCGGGACAGGGCGAGGAATGAGCAGTTCTTC. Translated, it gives CASSDRDRARNEQFF.

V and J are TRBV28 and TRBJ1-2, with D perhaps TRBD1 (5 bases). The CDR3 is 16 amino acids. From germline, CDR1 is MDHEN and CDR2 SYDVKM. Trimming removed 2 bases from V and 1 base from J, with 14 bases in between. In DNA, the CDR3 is TGTGCCAGCAGTTTAGAGGGGTGGGGACTTAACTATGGCTACACCTTC. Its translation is CASSLEGWGLNYGYTF.

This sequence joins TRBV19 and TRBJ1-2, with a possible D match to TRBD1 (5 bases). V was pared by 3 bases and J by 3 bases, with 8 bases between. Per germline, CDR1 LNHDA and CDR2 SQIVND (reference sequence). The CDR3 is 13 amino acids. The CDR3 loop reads CASSMGVYYGYTF. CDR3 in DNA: TGTGCCAGTAGTATGGGGGTTTACTATGGCTACACCTTC.

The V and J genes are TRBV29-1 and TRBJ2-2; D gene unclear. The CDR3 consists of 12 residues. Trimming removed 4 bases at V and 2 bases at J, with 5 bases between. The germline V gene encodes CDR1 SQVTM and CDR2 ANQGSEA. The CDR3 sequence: CSVARNTGELFF. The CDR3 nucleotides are TGCAGCGTTGCCCGAAACACCGGGGAGCTGTTTTTT.

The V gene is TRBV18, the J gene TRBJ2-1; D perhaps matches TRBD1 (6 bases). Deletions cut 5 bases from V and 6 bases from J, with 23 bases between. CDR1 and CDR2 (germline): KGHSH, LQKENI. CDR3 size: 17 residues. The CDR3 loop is CASSSFTTGQGGNEQFF. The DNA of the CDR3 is TGTGCCAGCTCATCCTTCACCACGGGCCAAGGGGGCAATGAGCAGTTCTTC.

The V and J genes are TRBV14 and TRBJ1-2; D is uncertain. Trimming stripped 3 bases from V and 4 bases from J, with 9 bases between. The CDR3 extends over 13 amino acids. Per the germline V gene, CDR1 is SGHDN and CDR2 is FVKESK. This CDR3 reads CASSHGPTYGYTF. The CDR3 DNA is TGTGCCAGCAGCCATGGACCGACCTATGGCTACACCTTC.

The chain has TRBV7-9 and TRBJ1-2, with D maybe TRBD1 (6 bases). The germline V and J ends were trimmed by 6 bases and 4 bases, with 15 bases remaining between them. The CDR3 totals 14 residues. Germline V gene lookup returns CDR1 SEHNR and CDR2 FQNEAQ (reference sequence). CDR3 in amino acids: CASRHGQQTYGYTF. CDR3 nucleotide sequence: TGTGCCAGCAGGCACGGACAGCAAACCTATGGCTACACCTTC. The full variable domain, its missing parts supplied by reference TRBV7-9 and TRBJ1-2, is DTGVSQNPRHKITKRGQNVTFRCDPISEHNRLYWYRQTLGQGPEFLTYFQNEAQLEKSRLLSDRFSAERPKGSFSTLEIQRTEQGDSAMYLCASRHGQQTYGYTFGSGTRLTVV.

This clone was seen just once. The CDR3 DNA reads as TGCGCCAGCAGCCCCCGGGGTCTAGCGCCCGAGCAGTACTTC. Amino acid sequence: CASSPRGLAPEQYF. The chain carries TRBV4-1 and TRBJ2-7, with a possible D match to TRBD2 (6 bases). Trimming cost V 4 bases and J 6 bases, with 16 bases left between them. The germline CDR1 and CDR2 sequences are MGHRA and YSYEKL. CDR3 length equals 14 residues.

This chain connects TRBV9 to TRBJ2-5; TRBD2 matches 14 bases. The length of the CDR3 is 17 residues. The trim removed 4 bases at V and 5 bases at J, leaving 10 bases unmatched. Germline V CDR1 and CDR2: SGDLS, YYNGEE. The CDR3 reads CASSRGLAGGVKETQYF. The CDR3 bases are TGTGCCAGCAGCAGAGGACTAGCGGGAGGAGTGAAGGAGACCCAGTACTTC.

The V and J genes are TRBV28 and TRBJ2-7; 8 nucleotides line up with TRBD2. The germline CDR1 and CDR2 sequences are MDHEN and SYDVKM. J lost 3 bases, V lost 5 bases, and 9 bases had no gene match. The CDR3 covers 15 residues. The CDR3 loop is CASSDPGLVNYEQYF. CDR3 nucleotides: TGTGCCAGCAGTGATCCGGGACTAGTCAACTACGAGCAGTACTTC.

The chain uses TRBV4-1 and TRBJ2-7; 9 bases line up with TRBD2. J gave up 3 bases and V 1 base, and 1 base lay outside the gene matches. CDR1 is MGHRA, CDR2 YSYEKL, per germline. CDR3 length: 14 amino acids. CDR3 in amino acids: CASSQGAGGYEQYF. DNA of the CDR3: TGCGCCAGCAGCCAAGGAGCGGGAGGCTACGAGCAGTACTTC.